The clone carrying this T cell receptor (beta chain) has a handful of counts. J lost 4 bases, V lost 4 bases, and 4 bases had no gene match. This CDR3 is 13 amino acids long. Looked up from germline, CDR1 is SGHDN and CDR2 is FVKESK. These data are taken from a study of blood T cell repertoires in COVID-19. Study background: COVID-19 samples from acute and convalescent phases originated in the United States, Italy and Spain. Sources were T cells, B-cell-depleted T cells, or PBMCs; the material itself was cDNA or gDNA.

Authors' processing steps: Estimates of nucleated cell counts were drawn from the amplification of reference gene primers. Using immunoSEQ multiplex PCR, the repertoire was profiled, and TCRdb retains in-frame clones only, with some absent. Clonal size and the V and J genes are those of that table, whereas D and trimming came from the DNA. The sample carries approximately 50,000 clones, more than 85% recorded once. The sequenced sample was peripheral blood. J is TRBJ2-7 and V is TRBV14; 7 bases agree with TRBD1. The receptor comes from a man aged 50 to 59 with active COVID-19. This CDR3 is CASSRDSYYEQYF. The CDR3 coding sequence is TGTGCCAGCAGCCGGGACAGCTATTACGAGCAGTACTTC.